This T cell receptor beta chain originates from a study of T cells in Graves' hyperthyroidism and ophthalmopathy. Study findings and constraints: Most thyroid clonotypes with frequency above 0.001 were detected in blood.

CDR1 is SGHAT, CDR2 FQNNGV, per germline. The V gene lost 1 base and the J gene lost 1 base, with 1 base spanning the gap. The CDR3 loop spans 13 amino acids. RNA transcripts provided the source from which TCR beta CDR3 regions were amplified. HTBI primers were employed in a first-round RT-PCR of the TCR CDR3. In TCRdb, the multiplex PCR reads were re-called with MiXCR into one record per CDR3 protein. The data contain approximately 210,000 distinct CDR3 sequences, 15% to 20% of them singletons. This clonotype was recorded at least ten times. Its antigen is as yet unknown. Across 18 months, stable Graves' hyperthyroidism was marked by no progression to ophthalmopathy.

The clonotype was recovered from a man aged 50-59 years with Graves' hyperthyroidism. Sequenced: blood. The chain links TRBV11-2 to TRBJ2-2, with no clear D. In DNA, the CDR3 is TGTGCCAGCAGCTTAGTGAACACCGGGGAGCTGTTTTTT. Amino acids: CASSLVNTGELFF.